The 10 T cell receptor beta chains below all came from one sample that was sequenced in a study of patients and donors after allogeneic stem cell transplantation. TCRdb processed the RT-PCR reads anew with MiXCR; each CDR3 protein has one entry. This sample carries about 150,000 distinct CDR3 sequences, about 24% of them seen once, and the ten largest clones take roughly 26%. Sequencing input: blood, either unsorted or a sorted T cell fraction (not recorded which). These receptors were taken from a human donor who was either an allogeneic HSCT recipient or a stem cell or donor lymphocyte infusion donor (not recorded which). It is not recorded whose cells these are; they may come from a transplant donor.

The chain couples TRBV24-1 to TRBJ2-7; TRBD1 aligns across 9 bases. V lost 3 bases and J lost 13; bases outside the gene matches: 15. Germline CDR1 and CDR2: KGHDR and SFDVKD. The CDR3 totals 15 residues. DNA for the CDR3: TGTGCCACCAGTGATCCCCGGGACAGGGAGGAACTAGTATACTTC. Translated, it gives CATSDPRDREELVYF.

This chain joins TRBV29-1 and TRBJ2-7; D could derive from TRBD1 or TRBD2 (6 bases each). Trimming stripped 4 bases from V and 6 bases from J, with 19 bases between. In germline, CDR1 is SQVTM, CDR2 ANQGSEA. The CDR3 contains 14 residues. The CDR3: CSVGDTSRRIEQYF. CDR3 bases: TGCAGCGTTGGGGACACTAGCCGGAGAATCGAGCAGTACTTC.

V and J are TRBV7-2 and TRBJ2-3; 11 positions match TRBD2. CDR1 and CDR2 from the germline V gene are SGHTA and FQGNSA. Trimming cost V 5 bases and J 4 bases; bases outside gene matches: 14. The CDR3 extends over 18 amino acids. The CDR3 spells CASSRAPILAGEADTQYF. Here the CDR3 DNA reads TGTGCCAGCAGCCGAGCGCCAATACTAGCGGGAGAAGCAGATACGCAGTATTTT.

This clonotype was detected a few times. The gene calls are TRBV3-1 and TRBJ1-1; 9 bases line up with TRBD1. The CDR3 sequence is 16 residues long. With V trimmed by 0 bases and J by 12 bases, 14 bases remained unmatched. CDR1 and CDR2 from the germline V gene are LGHDT and YNNKEL (reference sequence). CDR3 residues: CASSQERYTGGVATFF. The CDR3 DNA is TGTGCCAGCAGCCAAGAGAGGTATACAGGGGGCGTCGCGACTTTCTTT.

This clonotype has a handful of counts. The genes are TRBV29-1 and TRBJ2-1; D is undetermined. This CDR3 is 11 amino acids long. V shed 7 bases and J shed 13 bases, with 17 bases lying between them. Germline CDR1 SQVTM, CDR2 ANQGSEA. In DNA, the CDR3 is TGCAGCGACGAGATAAGCCTTGGACAGTTCTTC. Protein: CSDEISLGQFF.

The chain uses TRBV20-1 and TRBJ1-5, with TRBD1 as a possible D gene (5 bases). Per germline, CDR1 DFQATT and CDR2 SNEGSKA (reference sequence). This CDR3 contains 13 residues. Here the CDR3 reads CSSGLEGNQPQHF. Here the CDR3 DNA reads TGCAGCTCGGGACTTGAGGGCAATCAGCCCCAGCATTTT.

This clonotype came up a few times. The rearrangement links TRBV30 to TRBJ2-1; D not certain. Germline V lookup: CDR1 GTSNPN, CDR2 SVGIG (reference sequence). V lost 0 bases to trimming and J lost 4 bases, with 10 bases between them. This CDR3 contains 14 residues. CDR3 bases: TGTGCCTGGAGTGTAAGTGACAAGTACAATGAGCAGTTCTTC. As protein: CAWSVSDKYNEQFF.

The rearrangement links TRBV15 to TRBJ1-2; tentatively, D is TRBD1 (5 bases). Trimming pared 2 bases from V and 2 bases from J, leaving 15 bases between. Germline CDR1 LNHNV, CDR2 YYDKDF (reference sequence). This CDR3 is 16 amino acids long. In DNA form, the CDR3 reads TGTGCCACCAGCAGACCCCTGGACACTTACAACTATGGCTACACCTTC. Protein: CATSRPLDTYNYGYTF.

This clonotype was counted only a few times. This sequence joins TRBV12-3 or TRBV12-4 and TRBJ1-6; D gene ambiguous. Trimming removed 6 bases at V and 10 bases at J, with 16 bases between. The CDR3 has 14 residues. CDR3 bases: TGTGCCAGCAGGGGAGCGGTCGAGAGGTCACCCCTCCACTTT. Amino acids: CASRGAVERSPLHF.

This clonotype was detected only a few times. The V gene is TRBV12-3 or TRBV12-4, the J gene TRBJ1-6; no clear D. This CDR3 is 17 amino acids long. Trimming left V 2 bases short and J 6 bases short, with 17 bases between. The CDR3 DNA is TGTGCCAGCAGTTTAAGTCTCTTGACTCTCCGTAATTCACCCCTCCACTTT. This codes for CASSLSLLTLRNSPLHF.